The 8 T cell receptor beta chains in this list originate from one sample, sequenced in a study of blood T cell repertoires in COVID-19. Repertoires were generated with immunoSEQ multiplex PCR, while TCRdb's copy carries only in-frame clones and drops some. The data show more than 350,000 clones, around 87% seen once. The specimen was peripheral blood. Receptors were obtained from a woman aged 30 to 39 with COVID-19, enrolled during active disease.

The rearrangement joins TRBV4-1 to TRBJ2-3; 11 bases map to TRBD1. Germline CDR1 reads MGHRA; CDR2 reads YSYEKL. The CDR3 covers 17 residues. Germline trimming cut 1 base from V and 2 bases from J; bases unmatched to any gene: 5. Written as DNA, the CDR3 is TGCGCCAGCAGCCAAGTCGGGACAGGGGGGCCCACAGATACGCAGTATTTT. Protein product: CASSQVGTGGPTDTQYF.

This chain uses TRBV11-2 with TRBJ2-7, with TRBD2 identical over 8 bases. The V gene's germline CDR1 is SGHAT and CDR2 FQNNGV. The CDR3 loop spans 19 amino acids. The junction had 17 bases not matched to a gene; V was cut back by 2 bases and J by 2 bases. The CDR3 here is CASSLNSGVAGLLAYEQYF. In DNA, the CDR3 is TGTGCCAGCAGCTTAAACTCGGGGGTAGCGGGATTACTCGCCTACGAGCAGTACTTC.

This clone was detected a few times. The chain links TRBV20-1 to TRBJ1-2, with TRBD1 matching over 8 bases. There are 13 residues in the CDR3. The germline V gene has CDR1 DFQATT and CDR2 SNEGSKA (reference sequence). V was clipped by 3 bases and J by 5 bases; unmatched bases: 5. This CDR3 reads CSASLGQGYGYTF. The CDR3 coding sequence is TGCAGTGCTAGTCTAGGACAGGGATATGGCTACACCTTC.

V gene TRBV5-1 combines with J gene TRBJ2-1; perhaps TRBD2 as D (6 bases). Trimming pared 0 bases from V and 15 bases from J, leaving 22 bases between. Germline V gene sequence: CDR1 SGHRS, CDR2 YFSETQ. This CDR3 is built from 15 residues. CDR3 sequence: CASSLDPQRAGAGFF. The DNA of the CDR3 is TGCGCCAGCAGCTTGGACCCCCAGCGGGCAGGAGCGGGGTTCTTC. Combining the CDR3 with reference TRBV5-1 and TRBJ2-1 gives the whole variable domain KAGVTQTPRYLIKTRGQQVTLSCSPISGHRSVSWYQQTPGQGLQFLFEYFSETQRNKGNFPGRFSGRQFSNSRSEMNVSTLELGDSALYLCASSLDPQRAGAGFFGPGTRLTVL.

The chain uses TRBV4-2 and TRBJ1-3; 8 nucleotides align to TRBD1. Trimming at V came to 4 bases and at J to 0 bases, leaving 26 bases not matched to a gene. Germline V gives CDR1 LGHNA, CDR2 YNFKEQ. CDR3 length: 23 residues. CDR3 residues: CASSPWGGQGATPSQSSGNTIYF. DNA of the CDR3: TGTGCCAGCAGCCCTTGGGGGGGGCAGGGGGCCACCCCTTCCCAGAGCTCTGGAAACACCATATATTTT.

This clone was picked up a small number of times. The chain uses TRBV19 and TRBJ2-7; 11 bases map to TRBD1. The length of the CDR3 is 16 residues. J lost 7 bases, V lost 3 bases, and 11 bases had no gene match. Per the germline V gene, CDR1 is LNHDA and CDR2 is SQIVND (reference sequence). Here the CDR3 DNA reads TGTGCCAGTAGTATCGTCTTGGGACAGGGGGTTGGGGAGCAGTACTTC. The encoded protein is CASSIVLGQGVGEQYF.

This chain connects TRBV28 to TRBJ2-7; no clear D. The CDR3 totals 11 residues. Per germline, CDR1 MDHEN and CDR2 SYDVKM. V was cut by 7 bases and J by 6 bases, with 10 bases left in between. DNA of the CDR3: TGTGCCAGCACCGTCGGGTCCGAGCAGTACTTC. Its translation is CASTVGSEQYF.

The J gene is TRBJ2-3, the V gene TRBV20-1; weak D call: TRBD1 (7 bases). The CDR3 runs to 15 residues. The germline V and J ends were trimmed by 3 bases and 2 bases, with 15 bases remaining between them. Per the germline V gene, CDR1 is DFQATT and CDR2 is SNEGSKA (reference sequence). CDR3 protein: CSASSHRGLTDTQYF. The CDR3 DNA reads TGCAGTGCTAGTTCCCACAGGGGACTCACAGATACGCAGTATTTT.